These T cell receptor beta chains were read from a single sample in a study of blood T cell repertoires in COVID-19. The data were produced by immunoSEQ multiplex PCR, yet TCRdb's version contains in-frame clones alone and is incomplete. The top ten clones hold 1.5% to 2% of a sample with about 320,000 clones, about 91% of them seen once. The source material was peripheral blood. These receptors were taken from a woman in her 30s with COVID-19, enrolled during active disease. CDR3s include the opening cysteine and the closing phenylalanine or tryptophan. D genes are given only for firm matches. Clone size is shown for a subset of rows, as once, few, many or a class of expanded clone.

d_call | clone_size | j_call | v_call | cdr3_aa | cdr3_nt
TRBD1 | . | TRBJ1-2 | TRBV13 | CASSLEGTELNYGYTF | TGTGCCAGCAGCTTAGAGGGGACAGAACTGAACTATGGCTACACCTTC
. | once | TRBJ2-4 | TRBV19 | CASSIGSRANIQYF | TGTGCCAGTAGTATAGGGTCGAGGGCTAACATTCAGTACTTC
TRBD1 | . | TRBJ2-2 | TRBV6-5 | CASNWQGATGELFF | TGTGCCAGCAACTGGCAGGGGGCGACCGGGGAGCTGTTTTTT
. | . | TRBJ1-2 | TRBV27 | CASSPYRAGGYTF | TGTGCCAGCAGTCCATACAGGGCCGGTGGCTACACCTTC
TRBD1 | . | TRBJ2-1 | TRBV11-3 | CASSLEGQLRYNEQFF | TGTGCCAGCAGCTTAGAGGGACAGCTACGATACAATGAGCAGTTCTTC
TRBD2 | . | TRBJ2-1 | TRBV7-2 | CASSWTTSVGDEQFF | TGTGCCAGCAGCTGGACGACTAGCGTGGGCGATGAGCAGTTCTTC
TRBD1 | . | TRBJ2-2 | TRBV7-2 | CASSLVQGGGELFF | TGTGCCAGCAGCTTAGTACAGGGGGGCGGGGAGCTGTTTTTT
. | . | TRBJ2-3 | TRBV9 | CASSVLGDTQYF | TGTGCCAGCAGCGTCCTAGGAGATACGCAGTATTTT
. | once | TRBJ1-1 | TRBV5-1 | CASSLAGDHTEAFF | TGCGCCAGCAGCTTGGCCGGGGATCACACTGAAGCTTTCTTT
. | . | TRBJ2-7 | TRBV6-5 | CASNPTTDSSYEQYF | TGTGCCAGCAATCCAACTACGGACAGCTCCTACGAGCAGTACTTC
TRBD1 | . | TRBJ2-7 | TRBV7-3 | CASSFPGGQQYF | TGTGCCAGCAGCTTCCCAGGGGGCCAGCAGTACTTC
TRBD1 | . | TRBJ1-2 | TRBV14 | CASSQSGTGYYGYTF | TGTGCCAGCAGCCAATCTGGGACAGGGTACTATGGCTACACCTTC
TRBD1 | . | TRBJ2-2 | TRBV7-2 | CASSVWTGGRTGELFF | TGTGCCAGCAGCGTTTGGACAGGGGGTCGCACCGGGGAGCTGTTTTTT
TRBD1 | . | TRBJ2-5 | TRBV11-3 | CASSPRTGQETQYF | TGTGCCAGCAGCCCCCGGACAGGTCAAGAGACCCAGTACTTC
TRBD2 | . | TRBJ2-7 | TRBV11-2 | CASSLGLAGYEQYF | TGTGCCAGCAGCTTAGGACTAGCTGGATACGAGCAGTACTTC
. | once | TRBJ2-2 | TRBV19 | CASSMFSVTGELFF | TGTGCCAGTAGTATGTTTAGTGTCACCGGGGAGCTGTTTTTT
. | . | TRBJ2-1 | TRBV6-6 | CATRDGDNEQFF | TGTGCCACCAGGGACGGGGACAATGAGCAGTTCTTC
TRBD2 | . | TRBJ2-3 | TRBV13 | CASSFGEGTDTQYF | TGTGCCAGCAGCTTCGGGGAGGGTACAGATACGCAGTATTTT
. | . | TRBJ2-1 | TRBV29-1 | CSVVTGNNEQFF | TGCAGCGTTGTCACGGGGAACAATGAGCAGTTCTTC
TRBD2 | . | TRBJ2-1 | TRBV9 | CASSVDGGGQDEQFF | TGTGCCAGCAGCGTAGATGGCGGGGGGCAGGATGAGCAGTTCTTC
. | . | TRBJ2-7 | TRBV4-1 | CASSLLGGGQAGGRYEQYF | TGCGCCAGCAGCCTCCTTGGGGGTGGACAGGCCGGGGGTCGATACGAGCAGTACTTC
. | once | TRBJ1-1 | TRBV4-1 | CASSQGGGFTEAFF | TGCGCCAGCAGCCAAGGGGGGGGTTTCACTGAAGCTTTCTTT
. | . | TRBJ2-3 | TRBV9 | CASSLRSRTDTQYF | TGTGCCAGCAGCCTCCGGTCACGCACAGATACGCAGTATTTT
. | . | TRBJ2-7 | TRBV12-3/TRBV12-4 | CASSVSYEQYF | TGTGCCAGCAGTGTATCCTACGAGCAGTACTTC
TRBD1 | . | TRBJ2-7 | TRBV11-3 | CATQDGTGWYEQYF | TGTGCCACCCAGGACGGGACAGGGTGGTACGAGCAGTACTTC
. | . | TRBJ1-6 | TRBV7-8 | CASSFSSYNSPLHF | TGTGCCAGCAGCTTCAGCTCCTATAATTCACCCCTCCACTTT
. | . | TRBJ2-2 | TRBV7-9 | CASSLGVGGELFF | TGTGCCAGCAGCTTAGGAGTTGGCGGGGAGCTGTTTTTT
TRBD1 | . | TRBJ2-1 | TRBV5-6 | CASNPSPSGTGRFNEQFF | TGTGCCAGCAACCCCTCTCCATCCGGGACAGGTCGTTTCAATGAGCAGTTCTTC
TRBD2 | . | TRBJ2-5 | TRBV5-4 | CASSLVGTSWYNQETQYF | TGTGCCAGCAGCTTGGTTGGGACTAGCTGGTACAACCAAGAGACCCAGTACTTC